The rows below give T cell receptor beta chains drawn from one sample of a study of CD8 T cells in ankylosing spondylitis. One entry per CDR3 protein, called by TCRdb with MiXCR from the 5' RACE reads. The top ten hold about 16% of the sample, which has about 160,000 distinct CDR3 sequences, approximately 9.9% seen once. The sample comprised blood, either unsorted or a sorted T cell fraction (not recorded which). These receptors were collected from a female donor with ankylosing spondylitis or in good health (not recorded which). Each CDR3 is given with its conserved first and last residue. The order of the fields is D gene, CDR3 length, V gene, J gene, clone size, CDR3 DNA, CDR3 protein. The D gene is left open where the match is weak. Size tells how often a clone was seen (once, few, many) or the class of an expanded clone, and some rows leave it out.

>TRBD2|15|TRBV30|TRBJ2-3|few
TGTGCCTGGGGGACTAGCGGGAGTAGCACAGATACGCAGTATTTT
CAWGTSGSSTDTQYF
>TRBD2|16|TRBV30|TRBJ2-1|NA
TGTGCCTGGAGTGGCGGCACTAGCGGGAGTGTTAATGAGCAGTTCTTC
CAWSGGTSGSVNEQFF
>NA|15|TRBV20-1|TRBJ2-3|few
TGCAGTGCTAGAGATCACCGGGAAACGGCAGATACGCAGTATTTT
CSARDHRETADTQYF
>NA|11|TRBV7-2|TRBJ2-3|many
TGTGCCAGCAGCTTAGGGGAAGCGCAGTATTTT
CASSLGEAQYF
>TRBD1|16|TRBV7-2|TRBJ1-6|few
TGTGCCAGCAGCGCCCTCGAGGCAGGGGGAGGATCACCCCTCCACTTT
CASSALEAGGGSPLHF
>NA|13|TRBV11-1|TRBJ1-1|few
TGTGCCAGCTTAGAGGGGAGACACACTGAAGCTTTCTTT
CASLEGRHTEAFF
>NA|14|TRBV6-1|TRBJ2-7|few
TGTGCCAGCAGTCCCGGCCCCTTAGGCGACGAGCAGTACTTC
CASSPGPLGDEQYF
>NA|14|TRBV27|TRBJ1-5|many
TGTGCCAGCAGTCCCGGGACGGACAATCAGCCCCAGCATTTT
CASSPGTDNQPQHF
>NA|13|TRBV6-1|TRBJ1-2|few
TGTGCCAGCACTATGAGAGAGGGTTATGGCTACACCTTC
CASTMREGYGYTF
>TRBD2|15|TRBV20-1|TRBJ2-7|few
TGCAGTGCTAGAGATATAGCGGGACCGTGGTACGAGCAGTACTTC
CSARDIAGPWYEQYF
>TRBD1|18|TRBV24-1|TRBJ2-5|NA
TGTGCCACCAGTGATGCCGGGACAGGGGGCCGAGCTATAGAGACCCAGTACTTC
CATSDAGTGGRAIETQYF
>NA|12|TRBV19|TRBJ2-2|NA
TGTGCCAGTAGGATTGGTGGAGGGGAGCTGTTTTTT
CASRIGGGELFF
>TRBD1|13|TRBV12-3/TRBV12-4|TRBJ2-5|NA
TGTGCCAGCAGTCCCGGGACAGAAGAGACCCAGTACTTC
CASSPGTEETQYF
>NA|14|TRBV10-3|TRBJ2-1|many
TGTGCCATCAGTCCAGTCGAGGTCCCGGGTGAGCAGTTCTTC
CAISPVEVPGEQFF
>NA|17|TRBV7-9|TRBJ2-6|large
TGTGCCAGCAGCTCCAAAAGCTTTTTATCTGGGGCCAACGTCCTGACTTTC
CASSSKSFLSGANVLTF
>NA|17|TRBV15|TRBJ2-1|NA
TGTGCCACCAGCAGAGCCCCCGGGCTAGCCGCCTACAATGAGCAGTTCTTC
CATSRAPGLAAYNEQFF
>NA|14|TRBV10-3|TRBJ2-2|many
TGTGCCATCGCTGGTAAGAAGAACACCGGGGAGCTGTTTTTT
CAIAGKKNTGELFF
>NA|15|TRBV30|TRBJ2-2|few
TGTGCCTGGACAGGCCAAGCCACCCTGACCGGGGAGCTGTTTTTT
CAWTGQATLTGELFF
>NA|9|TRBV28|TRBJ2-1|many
TGTGCCAGCACTGATGAGCAGTTCTTC
CASTDEQFF
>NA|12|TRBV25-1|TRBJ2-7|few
TGTGCCAGCAGTGTCTTTTCCTACGAGCAGTACTTC
CASSVFSYEQYF
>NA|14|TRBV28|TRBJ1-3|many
TGTGCCAGCAGGACTCAAGACTCTGGAAACACCATATATTTT
CASRTQDSGNTIYF
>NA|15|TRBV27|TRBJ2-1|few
TGTGCCAGCAGTTTTGTAGGACTAGGGGGGAACGAGCAGTTCTTC
CASSFVGLGGNEQFF
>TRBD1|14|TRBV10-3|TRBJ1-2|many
TGTGCCATCGGGGCAGGGGGCTACCACTATGGCTACACCTTC
CAIGAGGYHYGYTF
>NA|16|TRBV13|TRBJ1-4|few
TGTGCCAGCAGTCCCCGGGGGGCTATCCGGGAGGAAAAACTGTTTTTT
CASSPRGAIREEKLFF
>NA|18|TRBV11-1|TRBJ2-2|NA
TGTGCCAGCAGCCCGTGGACTACGACCTTAGTGAACACCGGGGAGCTGTTTTTT
CASSPWTTTLVNTGELFF